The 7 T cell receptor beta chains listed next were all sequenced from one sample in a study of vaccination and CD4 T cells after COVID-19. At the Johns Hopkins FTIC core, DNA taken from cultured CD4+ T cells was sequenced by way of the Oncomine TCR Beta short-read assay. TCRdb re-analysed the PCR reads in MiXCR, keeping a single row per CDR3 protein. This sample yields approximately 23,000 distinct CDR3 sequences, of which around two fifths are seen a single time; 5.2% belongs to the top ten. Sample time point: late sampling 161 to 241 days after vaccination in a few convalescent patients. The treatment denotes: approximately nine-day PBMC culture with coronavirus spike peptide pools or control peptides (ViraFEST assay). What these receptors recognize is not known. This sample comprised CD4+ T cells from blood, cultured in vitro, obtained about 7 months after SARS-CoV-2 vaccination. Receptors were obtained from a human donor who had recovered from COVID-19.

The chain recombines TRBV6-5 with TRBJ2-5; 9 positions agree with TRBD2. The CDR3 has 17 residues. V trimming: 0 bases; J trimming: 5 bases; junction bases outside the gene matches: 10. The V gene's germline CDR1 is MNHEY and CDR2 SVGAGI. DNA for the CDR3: TGTGCCAGCAGTTACTCGACTAGCGGCCAACGGGGGGAGACCCAGTACTTC. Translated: CASSYSTSGQRGETQYF.

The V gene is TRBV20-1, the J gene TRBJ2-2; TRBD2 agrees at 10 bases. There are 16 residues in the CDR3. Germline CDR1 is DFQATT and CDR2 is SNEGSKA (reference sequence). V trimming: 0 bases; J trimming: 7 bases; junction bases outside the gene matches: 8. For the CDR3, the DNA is TGCAGTGCTAGAGATTTCGCTAGCGGGAGTGGCGGGGAGCTGTTTTTT. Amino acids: CSARDFASGSGGELFF.

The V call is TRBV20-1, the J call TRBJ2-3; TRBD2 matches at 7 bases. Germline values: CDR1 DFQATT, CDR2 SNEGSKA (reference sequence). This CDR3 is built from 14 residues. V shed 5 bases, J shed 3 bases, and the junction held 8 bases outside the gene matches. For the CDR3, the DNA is TGCAGTGCTCAGGCGGGAGTGTGGACAGATACGCAGTATTTT. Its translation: CSAQAGVWTDTQYF.

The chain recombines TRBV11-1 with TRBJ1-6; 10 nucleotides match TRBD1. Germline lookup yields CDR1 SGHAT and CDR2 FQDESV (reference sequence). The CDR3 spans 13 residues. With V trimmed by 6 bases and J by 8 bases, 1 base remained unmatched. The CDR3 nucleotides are TGTGCCAGCAGTGGACAGGGGGATTCACCCCTCCACTTT. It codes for CASSGQGDSPLHF.

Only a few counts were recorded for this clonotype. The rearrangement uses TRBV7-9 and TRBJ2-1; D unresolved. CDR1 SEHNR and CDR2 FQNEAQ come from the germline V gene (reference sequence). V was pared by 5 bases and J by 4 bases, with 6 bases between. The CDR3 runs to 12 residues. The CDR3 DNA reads TGTGCCAGCAGCCCCCTTTACAATGAGCAGTTCTTC. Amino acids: CASSPLYNEQFF.

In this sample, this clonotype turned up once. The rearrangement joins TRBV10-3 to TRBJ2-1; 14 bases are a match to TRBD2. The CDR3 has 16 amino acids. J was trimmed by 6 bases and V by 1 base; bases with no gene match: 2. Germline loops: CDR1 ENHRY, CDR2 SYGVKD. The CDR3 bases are TGTGCCATCAGTGAGTTGACTAGCGGGAGGGTCAATGAGCAGTTCTTC. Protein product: CAISELTSGRVNEQFF.

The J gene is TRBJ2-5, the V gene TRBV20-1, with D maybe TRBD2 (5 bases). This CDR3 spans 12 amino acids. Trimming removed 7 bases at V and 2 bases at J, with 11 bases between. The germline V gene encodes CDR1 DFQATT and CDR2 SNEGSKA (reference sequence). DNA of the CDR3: TGCAGTGGGCGGGCAGCACAAGAGACCCAGTACTTC. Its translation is CSGRAAQETQYF.